Each of the 21 T cell receptor beta chains below was sequenced from the same sample in a study of CD8 T cells in ankylosing spondylitis. TCRdb ran MiXCR on the 5' RACE reads and lists one entry per CDR3 protein. The sample lists roughly 140,000 distinct CDR3 sequences, around two fifths occurring once. The sequenced sample consisted of synovial fluid, either unsorted or a sorted T cell fraction (not recorded which). The receptor set was obtained from a male donor with ankylosing spondylitis.

The chain uses TRBV4-3 and TRBJ2-1, with 7 bases matching TRBD2. CDR3 length equals 17 residues. Germline-derived CDR1 and CDR2 are LGHNA and YSLEER. The V gene end was trimmed by 0 bases and the J gene end by 5 bases; junction bases not matched to a gene: 10. The CDR3 loop is CASSQDGAGELNNEQFF. CDR3 nucleotides: TGCGCCAGCAGCCAAGATGGGGCGGGAGAACTTAACAATGAGCAGTTCTTC.

The CDR3 reads CASSQGWLWEEKLFF. The DNA of the CDR3 is TGCGCCAGCAGCCAAGGGTGGCTTTGGGAGGAAAAACTGTTTTTT. The chain joins TRBV4-1 to TRBJ1-4; D gene ambiguous. Trimming took off 1 base at V and 8 bases at J, with 14 bases between the two ends. CDR3 length equals 15 residues. Germline-derived CDR1 and CDR2 are MGHRA and YSYEKL.

This clonotype was seen more than once but under ten times. The V gene is TRBV30, the J gene TRBJ2-2; tentative D call: TRBD2 (6 bases). Germline lookup yields CDR1 GTSNPN and CDR2 SVGIG (reference sequence). V was clipped by 5 bases and J by 3 bases, with 16 bases between them. The length of the CDR3 is 15 residues. The CDR3 sequence: CAWSTLREDTGELFF. CDR3 bases: TGTGCCTGGTCCACCCTCAGGGAGGACACCGGGGAGCTGTTTTTT.

This sequence joins TRBV21-1 and TRBJ2-1; TRBD2, the table's D call, lacks a check against the DNA. TRBV21-1 has pseudogene status. CDR3 length equals 16 residues. CDR3 sequence: CARTGLAGSSYNEQFF. In DNA form, the CDR3 reads TGTGCCAGAACGGGACTAGCCGGAAGCTCCTACAATGAGCAGTTCTTC.

This clonotype was observed a few times. The chain combines TRBV7-9 with TRBJ1-3; D might be TRBD1 (5 bases). This CDR3 spans 15 amino acids. Trimming stripped 7 bases from V and 2 bases from J, with 15 bases between. CDR1 and CDR2 from the germline V gene are SEHNR and FQNEAQ (reference sequence). In DNA form, the CDR3 reads TGTGCCAGCAACCTCATACAGGCTCCTGGAAACACCATATATTTT. It encodes CASNLIQAPGNTIYF.

This chain connects TRBV20-1 to TRBJ2-7; 9 nucleotides match TRBD1. Germline V gives CDR1 DFQATT, CDR2 SNEGSKA (reference sequence). V was pared by 5 bases and J by 7 bases, with 9 bases of the junction left unmatched. The CDR3 extends over 13 amino acids. The chain's CDR3 is CSAGRQGVREQYF. For the CDR3, the DNA is TGCAGTGCTGGAAGACAGGGGGTGAGGGAGCAGTACTTC.

The V call is TRBV6-2 or TRBV6-3, the J call TRBJ2-1; maybe TRBD2 (6 bases). Germline V gene sequence: CDR1 MNHEY, CDR2 SVGEGT. V was shortened by 3 bases and J by 9 bases, with 12 bases between the two germline ends. The CDR3 is 13 amino acids. CDR3 region: CASSYGLGGEQFF. Written as DNA, the CDR3 is TGTGCCAGCAGTTATGGGTTGGGAGGTGAGCAGTTCTTC.

The rearrangement joins TRBV28 to TRBJ2-7; 8 bases map to TRBD1. The length of the CDR3 is 17 residues. Germline V CDR1 and CDR2: MDHEN, SYDVKM. J gave up 7 bases and V 4 bases, and 18 bases lay outside the gene matches. The CDR3 DNA reads TGTGCCAGCAGTTCAACGGACAGGGTTCGTTCCCCGGAAGAGCAGTACTTC. Translation gives CASSSTDRVRSPEEQYF.

V is TRBV5-6 and J is TRBJ1-2; 9 nucleotides agree with TRBD1. V dropped 0 bases and J dropped 5; count of bases not matched to a gene: 14. CDR1 and CDR2 from the germline V gene are SGHDT and YYEEEE. The CDR3 length is 18 residues. The CDR3 DNA follows: TGTGCCAGCAGCTTGGCCGTATGGATGGGACAGGGTGATTATGGCTACACCTTC. Residues: CASSLAVWMGQGDYGYTF. The full variable domain, in which reference TRBV5-6 and TRBJ1-2 provide the parts outside the CDR3, is DAGVTQSPTHLIKTRGQQVTLRCSPKSGHDTVSWYQQALGQGPQFIFQYYEEEERQRGNFPDRFSGHQFPNYSSELNVNALLLGDSALYLCASSLAVWMGQGDYGYTFGSGTRLTVV.

This clonotype was observed at least ten times. The J gene is TRBJ2-1, the V gene TRBV20-1; D ambiguous. CDR1 is DFQATT and CDR2 is SNEGSKA in the germline V gene (reference sequence). The CDR3 length is 15 residues. V lost 3 bases and J lost 0, with 12 bases in between. This CDR3 reads CSARSGRSSYNEQFF. In DNA form, the CDR3 reads TGCAGTGCTAGGTCCGGGCGGAGCTCCTACAATGAGCAGTTCTTC.

V is TRBV6-4 and J is TRBJ2-2; D ambiguous. The germline CDR1 and CDR2 sequences are MRHNA and SNTAGT. The V end was cut by 2 bases, the J end by 7 bases, with 8 bases between. The length of the CDR3 is 13 residues. DNA of the CDR3: TGTGCCAGCAGTGACCTCGATGGCGGGGAGCTGTTTTTT. Protein: CASSDLDGGELFF.

V usage is TRBV3-1 and J usage is TRBJ2-2; 8 bases are shared with TRBD2. Germline V CDR1 and CDR2: LGHDT, YNNKEL (reference sequence). With 3 bases clipped from V and 6 bases from J, the junction kept 3 bases outside the gene matches. The CDR3 runs to 14 residues. The CDR3 DNA reads as TGTGCCAGCAGCCACGGGAGGGTCGCCGGGGAGCTGTTTTTT. Protein: CASSHGRVAGELFF. The entire variable domain, with the rest obtained from reference TRBV3-1 and TRBJ2-2, is as follows: DTAVSQTPKYLVTQMGNDKSIKCEQNLGHDTMYWYKQDSKKFLKIMFSYNNKELIINETVPNRFSPKSPDKAHLNLHINSLELGDSAVYFCASSHGRVAGELFFGEGSRLTVL.

J is TRBJ2-7 and V is TRBV12-3 or TRBV12-4; D is uncertain. This CDR3 spans 13 amino acids. Trimming removed 3 bases at V and 3 bases at J, with 9 bases between. CDR3 in amino acids: CASSFMTFYEQYF. The CDR3 DNA sequence: TGTGCCAGCAGTTTTATGACTTTCTACGAGCAGTACTTC.

The J gene is TRBJ2-1, the V gene TRBV4-1, with a possible D match to TRBD2 (7 bases). CDR3 length: 15 amino acids. Trimming removed 1 base at V and 9 bases at J, with 16 bases between. The V gene's germline CDR1 is MGHRA and CDR2 YSYEKL. CDR3 region: CASSQGYGGGGEQFF. Here the CDR3 DNA reads TGCGCCAGCAGCCAAGGTTACGGGGGAGGGGGTGAGCAGTTCTTC.

The rearrangement uses TRBV12-3 or TRBV12-4 and TRBJ1-5, with 7 bases identical to TRBD1. V dropped 3 bases and J dropped 4; count of bases not matched to a gene: 6. The CDR3 is 15 residues long. CDR3 DNA sequence: TGTGCCAGCAGTTTGGGCCTCAGGGGGAATCAGCCCCAGCATTTT. Translated, it gives CASSLGLRGNQPQHF.

V gene TRBV9 combines with J gene TRBJ2-1; 9 bases are shared with TRBD2. Germline CDR1 reads SGDLS; CDR2 reads YYNGEE. The CDR3 contains 17 residues. The V gene end was trimmed by 4 bases and the J gene end by 7 bases; junction bases not matched to a gene: 15. The CDR3, as DNA: TGTGCCAGCAGCAACAGCCCTTCTAGCGGGGCGTGGAATGAGCAGTTCTTC. Translating it yields CASSNSPSSGAWNEQFF. Together with reference TRBV9 and TRBJ2-1, the CDR3 gives the full variable domain: DSGVTQTPKHLITATGQRVTLRCSPRSGDLSVYWYQQSLDQGLQFLIQYYNGEERAKGNILERFSAQQFPDLHSELNLSSLELGDSALYFCASSNSPSSGAWNEQFFGPGTRLTVL.

The J gene is TRBJ2-2, the V gene TRBV27, with 9 bases aligning to TRBD2. The CDR3 contains 17 residues. CDR1 is MNHEY and CDR2 is SMNVEV in the germline V gene (reference sequence). After removal of 3 bases from V and 1 base from J, the junction contained 6 bases not matched to a gene. This CDR3 reads CASSFLAGDWNTGELFF. Written as DNA, the CDR3 is TGTGCCAGCAGTTTCTTAGCGGGGGACTGGAACACCGGGGAGCTGTTTTTT.

The chain couples TRBV20-1 to TRBJ1-5, with unresolved D. The CDR3 runs to 14 residues. The ends were cut back, 0 bases at V and 3 bases at J, with 9 bases in the middle. Per germline, CDR1 DFQATT and CDR2 SNEGSKA (reference sequence). CDR3 sequence reads: CSARDRSFNQPQHF. The CDR3 nucleotides read TGCAGTGCTAGAGACCGGTCGTTCAATCAGCCCCAGCATTTT.

The V and J genes are TRBV12-3 or TRBV12-4 and TRBJ1-2; maybe TRBD1 (5 bases). Trimming pared 2 bases from V and 7 bases from J, leaving 14 bases between. This CDR3 is built from 14 residues. The CDR3 sequence is CASSLSGDLSGYTF. The CDR3 DNA follows: TGTGCCAGCAGTTTATCTGGGGACTTGAGTGGCTACACCTTC.

This clonotype occurred many times. The chain links TRBV28 to TRBJ2-1; D is perhaps TRBD1 (5 bases). This CDR3 has 14 residues. Trimming cost V 5 bases and J 4 bases, with 12 bases left between them. Germline V gives CDR1 MDHEN, CDR2 SYDVKM. The CDR3 spells CASSPQGPYNEQFF. The CDR3 nucleotides read TGTGCCAGCAGTCCCCAGGGTCCTTACAATGAGCAGTTCTTC.

This clonotype came up a few times. This chain connects TRBV28 to TRBJ2-1; D not certain. CDR1 is MDHEN and CDR2 is SYDVKM in the germline V gene. V lost 2 bases and J lost 4, with 12 bases in between. This CDR3 is built from 15 residues. The chain's CDR3 is CASSLGPQVYNEQFF. The CDR3 DNA is TGTGCCAGCAGTTTAGGCCCCCAGGTTTACAATGAGCAGTTCTTC.